The 27 T cell receptor beta chains listed next were all sequenced from one sample in a study of T cell responses to AZD1222 COVID-19 vaccine listed by TCRdb under 2021. In light of the paper, this sample's time point label describes: about 28 days (+/-7) after the second vaccine dose. Library method: the immunoSEQ multiplex PCR assay. TCRdb stores this immuneACCESS table with in-frame sequences only. Part of the clones is absent; in the studies checked, under half of the shortfall reflects unresolved V genes, and no reason is known for the rest. This sample holds 120,000 or so clones; 88% were observed only once. The ten largest account for roughly 3.8% of the sample. This sample comprised peripheral blood, obtained 28 days after the second AZD1222 dose. These receptor sequences come from an adult who received the AZD1222 COVID-19 vaccine.

The chain joins TRBV6-4 to TRBJ1-1; D might be TRBD1 (5 bases). Germline CDR1 MRHNA, CDR2 SNTAGT. This CDR3 has 13 residues. The V end was cut by 6 bases, the J end by 5 bases, with 13 bases between. CDR3 sequence (DNA): TGTGCCAGCAGCCCTTCGGGGCGAACTGAAGCTTTCTTT. Its protein product is CASSPSGRTEAFF.

The chain has TRBV4-2 and TRBJ2-5; 10 bases align to TRBD1. The length of the CDR3 is 16 residues. Germline loops: CDR1 LGHNA, CDR2 YNFKEQ. Trimming removed 0 bases from V and 5 bases from J; junction bases left unmatched: 6. The CDR3 is CASSQEVTGGSETQYF. The CDR3 nucleotides are TGTGCCAGCAGCCAAGAAGTGACAGGGGGCTCGGAGACCCAGTACTTC.

The J gene is TRBJ1-3, the V gene TRBV7-3; 10 bases map to TRBD1. CDR3 length equals 16 residues. Per germline, CDR1 SGHTA and CDR2 FQGTGA. Trimming took 9 bases from V and 6 from J; bases not matched to a gene: 14. The CDR3 reads CAREAETGTGENTIYF. Here the CDR3 DNA reads TGTGCCAGGGAAGCGGAAACCGGGACAGGGGAAAACACCATATATTTT.

This CDR3 reads CASNPQGVTYEQYF. CDR3 nucleotides: TGTGCCAGCAACCCACAGGGGGTTACCTACGAGCAGTACTTC. This sequence joins TRBV28 and TRBJ2-7; the match to TRBD1 covers 8 bases. From germline, CDR1 is MDHEN and CDR2 SYDVKM. The CDR3 is 14 residues long. V was clipped by 7 bases and J by 2 bases; unmatched bases: 7.

The J gene is TRBJ1-1, the V gene TRBV15; TRBD1 aligns across 8 bases. This CDR3 has 14 amino acids. Trimming removed 6 bases from V and 5 bases from J; junction bases left unmatched: 8. The germline V gene encodes CDR1 LNHNV and CDR2 YYDKDF (reference sequence). The CDR3 protein is CATRTGQGGTEAFF. CDR3 DNA: TGTGCCACCAGAACCGGACAGGGAGGGACTGAAGCTTTCTTT.

The chain combines TRBV5-1 with TRBJ2-3, with a possible D match to TRBD2 (6 bases). The CDR3 sequence is 17 residues long. V gave up 0 bases and J gave up 0 bases, with 14 bases separating them. Germline assignment: CDR1 SGHRS and CDR2 YFSETQ. This chain's CDR3 is CASSLAVWEDSTDTQYF. CDR3 in DNA: TGCGCCAGCAGCTTGGCCGTATGGGAGGACAGCACAGATACGCAGTATTTT.

The rearrangement uses TRBV6-5 and TRBJ1-1; 9 bases line up with TRBD1. Germline values: CDR1 MNHEY, CDR2 SVGAGI. The CDR3 spans 16 residues. The trim removed 4 bases at V and 0 bases at J, leaving 6 bases unmatched. This CDR3 is CASSSWTGAVNTEAFF. The DNA for the CDR3 is TGTGCCAGCAGTTCGTGGACAGGGGCGGTGAACACTGAAGCTTTCTTT.

The V and J genes are TRBV4-1 and TRBJ1-2; D gene uncertain. V was shortened by 4 bases and J by 2 bases, with 8 bases between the two germline ends. Looked up from germline, CDR1 is MGHRA and CDR2 is YSYEKL. This CDR3 region has 13 residues. CDR3 in amino acids: CASSLGVNYGYTF. The CDR3 coding sequence is TGCGCCAGCAGCCTCGGTGTGAACTATGGCTACACCTTC.

Points on this clone: The germline gene is not matched at one end of the junction; a read error may be the cause. This chain uses TRBV27 with TRBJ1-2, with D unclear. The CDR3 runs to 15 residues. Germline CDR1 MNHEY, CDR2 SMNVEV (reference sequence). CDR3 in amino acids: CASRLLTRVDYGYTF. The CDR3 DNA reads as TGTGCCAGCAGGTTATTGACAAGGGTTGACTATGGCTACACCTTC.

The chain combines TRBV9 with TRBJ1-4, with D tentatively TRBD1 (5 bases). With 4 bases removed from V and 8 bases from J, the gap between germline ends came to 15 bases. Germline V gives CDR1 SGDLS, CDR2 YYNGEE. The CDR3 sequence is 14 residues long. The CDR3 spells CASSFGTANEKLFF. For the CDR3, the DNA is TGTGCCAGCAGCTTCGGGACTGCCAACGAAAAACTGTTTTTT.

The chain has TRBV9 and TRBJ1-1, with D possibly being TRBD1 (6 bases). Looked up from germline, CDR1 is SGDLS and CDR2 is YYNGEE. The CDR3 consists of 13 residues. V lost 4 bases, J lost 2 bases, and 9 bases lay in between. The CDR3 nucleotides read TGTGCCAGCAGCTTACAGGGAAACACTGAAGCTTTCTTT. This gives the protein CASSLQGNTEAFF.

The V call is TRBV2, the J call TRBJ1-5; tentative D call: TRBD1 (6 bases). V lost 4 bases, J lost 6 bases, and 16 bases lay in between. In germline, CDR1 is SNHLY, CDR2 FYNNEI. The CDR3 is 15 residues long. The CDR3 sequence: CASSVSGGPGQPQHF. The CDR3 bases are TGTGCCAGCAGTGTGTCCGGGGGCCCCGGTCAGCCCCAGCATTTT.

This clone has only a few counts. This rearrangement joins TRBV5-4 to TRBJ2-2; possibly TRBD1 for D (5 bases). Trimming left V 0 bases short and J 1 base short, with 7 bases between. CDR1 is SGHNT and CDR2 is YYREEE in the germline V gene (reference sequence). CDR3 length: 15 amino acids. This CDR3 reads CASSLDRMNTGELFF. In DNA, the CDR3 is TGTGCCAGCAGCTTGGACAGGATGAACACCGGGGAGCTGTTTTTT.

The V call is TRBV6-5, the J call TRBJ1-2; D might be TRBD1 (5 bases). The CDR3 runs 13 residues. Germline loops: CDR1 MNHEY, CDR2 SVGAGI. Trimming cost V 10 bases and J 8 bases, with 20 bases left between them. CDR3 region: CAIKGAGNYGYTF. The DNA of the CDR3 is TGTGCCATCAAAGGAGCAGGGAATTACGGCTACACCTTC.

The V gene is TRBV11-2, the J gene TRBJ1-5; perhaps TRBD1 as D (5 bases). This CDR3 contains 14 residues. V dropped 5 bases and J dropped 3 bases, with 11 bases sitting between them. The germline V gene has CDR1 SGHAT and CDR2 FQNNGV. CDR3: CASSPGSYNQPQHF. The DNA of the CDR3 is TGTGCCAGCAGCCCAGGGAGCTACAATCAGCCCCAGCATTTT.

The chain employs TRBV28 and TRBJ1-1; D possibly corresponds to TRBD1 (6 bases). There are 17 residues in the CDR3. Germline V gene sequence: CDR1 MDHEN, CDR2 SYDVKM. V gave up 1 base and J gave up 4 bases, with 19 bases separating them. The CDR3 coding sequence is TGTGCCAGCAGTTTATACACGGGGGCGTTGGGCAGCACTGAAGCTTTCTTT. Protein sequence: CASSLYTGALGSTEAFF. The variable domain in full, with the rest retrieved from reference TRBV28 and TRBJ1-1, is DVKVTQSSRYLVKRTGEKVFLECVQDMDHENMFWYRQDPGLGLRLIYFSYDVKMKEKGDIPEGYSVSREKKERFSLILESASTNQTSMYLCASSLYTGALGSTEAFFGQGTRLTVV.

This sequence joins TRBV11-3 and TRBJ2-1; perhaps TRBD2 as D (5 bases). The CDR3 is 14 residues long. Trimming removed 1 base from V and 4 bases from J, with 8 bases in between. The V gene's germline CDR1 is SGHNT and CDR2 YENEEA. The CDR3 DNA follows: TGTGCCAGCAGCTTAGCGGACTCATACAATGAGCAGTTCTTC. It is translated as CASSLADSYNEQFF. The whole variable domain, remainder taken from reference TRBV11-3 and TRBJ2-1, is EAGVVQSPRYKIIEKKQPVAFWCNPISGHNTLYWYLQNLGQGPELLIRYENEEAVDDSQLPKDRFSAERLKGVDSTLKIQPAELGDSAVYLCASSLADSYNEQFFGPGTRLTVL.

The V call is TRBV4-2, the J call TRBJ1-5; D unclear. Germline V gene lookup returns CDR1 LGHNA and CDR2 YNFKEQ. V was shortened by 4 bases and J by 0 bases, with 13 bases between the two germline ends. This CDR3 is 16 amino acids long. The CDR3 bases are TGTGCCAGCAGCCCCATCTGGCGTTATAGCAATCAGCCCCAGCATTTT. Encoded protein: CASSPIWRYSNQPQHF.

The chain is built from TRBV28 and TRBJ1-3, with a possible D match to TRBD1 (5 bases). V lost 3 bases to trimming and J lost 0 bases, with 9 bases between them. Germline values: CDR1 MDHEN, CDR2 SYDVKM. The CDR3 has 15 amino acids. Written as DNA, the CDR3 is TGTGCCAGCAGTTTGGGACCGGTCTCTGGAAACACCATATATTTT. Translated: CASSLGPVSGNTIYF.

The gene calls are TRBV6-6 and TRBJ2-2; 7 positions agree with TRBD2. The V gene's germline CDR1 is MNHNY and CDR2 SVGAGI (reference sequence). The CDR3 runs 17 residues. Trimming at V came to 5 bases and at J to 10 bases, leaving 19 bases not matched to a gene. CDR3 protein: CASSQDLIGGGGSELFF. CDR3 coding DNA: TGTGCCAGCAGTCAGGACCTCATCGGCGGGGGAGGTTCGGAGCTGTTTTTT.

This chain joins TRBV24-1 and TRBJ1-2, with 7 bases matching TRBD1. The length of the CDR3 is 16 residues. From germline, CDR1 is KGHDR and CDR2 SFDVKD. Trimming cost V 5 bases and J 4 bases; bases outside gene matches: 12. Written as DNA, the CDR3 is TGTGCCACCAGTGCCACAATCAGGGGGAAGGGCTATGGCTACACCTTC. It codes for CATSATIRGKGYGYTF.

This chain links TRBV5-4 with TRBJ2-5; D gene unclear. Trimming cost V 4 bases and J 0 bases, with 4 bases left between them. Germline CDR1 and CDR2: SGHNT and YYREEE (reference sequence). This CDR3 comprises 12 residues. The chain's CDR3 is CASSLHQETQYF. For the CDR3, the DNA is TGTGCCAGCAGCCTTCACCAAGAGACCCAGTACTTC.

This clone was picked up a small number of times. V is TRBV19 and J is TRBJ1-1; D gene unclear. The germline gives CDR1 LNHDA, CDR2 SQIVND (reference sequence). This CDR3 contains 16 residues. V dropped 5 bases and J dropped 0 bases, with 16 bases sitting between them. CDR3 nucleotides: TGTGCCAGTAGTCCGACCCGCGTTTTTGTGAACACTGAAGCTTTCTTT. Encoded protein: CASSPTRVFVNTEAFF.

The rearrangement uses TRBV28 and TRBJ1-3; no clear D gene. V gave up 7 bases and J gave up 4 bases, with 11 bases separating them. This CDR3 comprises 13 residues. Germline V lookup: CDR1 MDHEN, CDR2 SYDVKM. As DNA, the CDR3 is TGTGCCAGCATCTTCCGCTCCGGAAACACCATATATTTT. Encoded protein: CASIFRSGNTIYF.

The rearrangement uses TRBV13 and TRBJ2-5; D remains ambiguous. Deletions cut 9 bases from V and 2 bases from J, with 13 bases between. The V gene's germline CDR1 is PRHDT and CDR2 FYEKMQ (reference sequence). The CDR3 is made up of 13 amino acids. The CDR3 DNA sequence: TGTGCCAGTACTGCTTGGGAACAAGAGACCCAGTACTTC. It is translated as CASTAWEQETQYF.

The V gene is TRBV14, the J gene TRBJ1-1; a weak D match, TRBD1 (5 bases). The CDR3 runs 14 residues. From germline, CDR1 is SGHDN and CDR2 FVKESK. The V gene lost 4 bases and the J gene lost 4 bases, with 13 bases spanning the gap. DNA for the CDR3: TGTGCCAGCAGCCTGGGGCGGCGGGGCACTGAAGCTTTCTTT. Protein product: CASSLGRRGTEAFF.

In this sample, this clone turned up once. V gene TRBV6-5 combines with J gene TRBJ2-2; D might be TRBD2 (6 bases). Deletions cut 9 bases from V and 4 bases from J, with 12 bases between. This CDR3 is 13 amino acids long. The germline V gene encodes CDR1 MNHEY and CDR2 SVGAGI. The CDR3 sequence: CASEMGGTGELFF. CDR3 sequence (DNA): TGTGCCAGTGAGATGGGGGGCACCGGGGAGCTGTTTTTT.